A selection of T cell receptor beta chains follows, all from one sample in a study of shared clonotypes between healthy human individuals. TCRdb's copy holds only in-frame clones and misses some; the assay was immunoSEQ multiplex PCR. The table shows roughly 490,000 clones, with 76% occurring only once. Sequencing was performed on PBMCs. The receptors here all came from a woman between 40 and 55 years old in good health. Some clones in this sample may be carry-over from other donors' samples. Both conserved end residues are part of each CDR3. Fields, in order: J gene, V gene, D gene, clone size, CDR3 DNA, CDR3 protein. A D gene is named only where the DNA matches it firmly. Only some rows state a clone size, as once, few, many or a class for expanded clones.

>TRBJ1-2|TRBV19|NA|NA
TGTGCCAGTAGTATAGATGAGAGGGGAGAAGGCAACTATGGCTACACCTTC
CASSIDERGEGNYGYTF
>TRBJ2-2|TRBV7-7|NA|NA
TGTGCCAGCAGCACATCGGACCTCTCGAAGCTGTTTTTT
CASSTSDLSKLFF
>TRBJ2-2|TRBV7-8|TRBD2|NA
TGTGCCAGCAGCGGACTAGCGGGACGTGTCGGGGAGCTGTTTTTT
CASSGLAGRVGELFF
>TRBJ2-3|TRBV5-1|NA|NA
TGCGCCAGCGGGGCGGAGGGGCCTTCAGATACGCAGTATTTT
CASGAEGPSDTQYF
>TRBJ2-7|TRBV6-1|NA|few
TGTGCCAGCAGGGTTCCGGGACTGGCCTACGAGCAGTACTTC
CASRVPGLAYEQYF
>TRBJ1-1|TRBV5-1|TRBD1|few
TGCGCCAGCAGCTCCGGGACAGGGGTTCTGAACACTGAAGCTTTCTTT
CASSSGTGVLNTEAFF
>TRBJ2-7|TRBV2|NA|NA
TGTGCCAGCAGTGAAGGGTACAGTACGTTGGAGCAGTACTTC
CASSEGYSTLEQYF
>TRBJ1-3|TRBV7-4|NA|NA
TGTGCCAGCAGCCCGGGGGGCACTATTGACTCTGGAAACACCATATATTTT
CASSPGGTIDSGNTIYF
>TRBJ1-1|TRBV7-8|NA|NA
TGTGCCAGCAGCCAAGGCCGGACACACACTGAAGCTTTCTTT
CASSQGRTHTEAFF
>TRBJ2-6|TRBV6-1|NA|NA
TGTGCCAGCACTCAGGAAGGGGCTGGGGCCAACGTCCTGACTTTC
CASTQEGAGANVLTF
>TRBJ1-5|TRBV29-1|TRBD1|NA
TGCAGCGCAGGGGACAGAACGTTAGGACCCCAGCATTTT
CSAGDRTLGPQHF
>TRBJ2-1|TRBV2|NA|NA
TGTGCCAGCAGGAGGGCGGATCTCGCATCCAATGAGCAGTTCTTC
CASRRADLASNEQFF
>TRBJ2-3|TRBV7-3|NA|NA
TGTGCCAGCAGCTATGGACCTTACACAGATACGCAGTATTTT
CASSYGPYTDTQYF
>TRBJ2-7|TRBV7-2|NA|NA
TGTGCCAGCAGCCCAACAAGCCCTTCCTACGAGCAGTACTTC
CASSPTSPSYEQYF
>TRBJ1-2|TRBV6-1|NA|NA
TGTGCCAGCACATGGGGCCAAGGGCTCTTACTTGGCTACACCTTC
CASTWGQGLLLGYTF
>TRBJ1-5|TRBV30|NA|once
TGTGCCTGGAGCGAAGGGTTCAATCAGCCCCAGCATTTT
CAWSEGFNQPQHF
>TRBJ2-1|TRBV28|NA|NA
TGTGCCAGCAGTCTAGTCAATGAGCAGTTCTTC
CASSLVNEQFF
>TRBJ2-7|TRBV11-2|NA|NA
TGTGCCAGCAGCCCCAACTACGAGCAGTACTTC
CASSPNYEQYF
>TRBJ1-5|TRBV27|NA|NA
TGTGCCAGCGGTCGCCCTGGGGAGAGGTGCGATCAGCCCCAGCATTTT
CASGRPGERCDQPQHF
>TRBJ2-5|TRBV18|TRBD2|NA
TGTGCCAGCTCACCTAACCAGGGACTAGCGGGAGAGACCCAGTACTTC
CASSPNQGLAGETQYF
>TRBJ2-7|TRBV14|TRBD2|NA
TGTGCCAGCAGCCGGGCGGGAGGCCCTTACGAGCAGTACTTC
CASSRAGGPYEQYF
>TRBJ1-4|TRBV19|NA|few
TGTGCCAGTAGTATAAATGGCCACCTTAATGAAAAACTGTTTTTT
CASSINGHLNEKLFF
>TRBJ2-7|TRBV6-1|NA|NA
TGTGCCAGCAGTGAAGGCCAGCAGAGCTCCTACGAGCAGTACTTC
CASSEGQQSSYEQYF
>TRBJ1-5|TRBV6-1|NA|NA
TGTGCCATCCGGCAGGGCAATCAGCCCCAGCATTTT
CAIRQGNQPQHF
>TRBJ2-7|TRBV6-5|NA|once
TGTGCCAGCAGGTCCGGGACGGAGGTGGGCGAGCAGTACTTC
CASRSGTEVGEQYF
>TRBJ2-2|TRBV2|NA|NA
TGTGCCAGCAGTGGAACCGGGGAGCTGTTTTTT
CASSGTGELFF
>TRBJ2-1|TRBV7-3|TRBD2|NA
TGTGCCAGCAGCTTTGGAGGTAGCGGGAGCCTCAATGAGCAGTTCTTC
CASSFGGSGSLNEQFF
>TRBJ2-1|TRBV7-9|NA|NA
TGTGCCAGCAGCTTAGCGGGAGCGGTCCCCTACAATGAGCAGTTCTTC
CASSLAGAVPYNEQFF
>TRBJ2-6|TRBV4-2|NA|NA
TGTGCCAGCAGCCAAGTAGGGGGGTCAGGGGCCAGCGTCCTGACTTTC
CASSQVGGSGASVLTF
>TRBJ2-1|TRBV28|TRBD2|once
TGTGCCAGCAGTTCGTTAGGTGCGGGAGGTTCCTACAATGAGCAGTTCTTC
CASSSLGAGGSYNEQFF
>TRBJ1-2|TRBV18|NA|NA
TGTGCCAGCTCACCAGGGGGCACGGGTGGCTACACCTTC
CASSPGGTGGYTF
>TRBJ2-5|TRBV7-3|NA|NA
TGTGCCAGCAGCTTAATGGGGGATAGTGGGACCCAGTACTTC
CASSLMGDSGTQYF
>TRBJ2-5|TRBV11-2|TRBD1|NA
TGTGCCAGCAGCCTAGACAGGGGAATCCAAGAGACCCAGTACTTC
CASSLDRGIQETQYF
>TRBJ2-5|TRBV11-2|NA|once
TGTGCCAGCAGCTTCCTGGACTACCAAGAGACCCAGTACTTC
CASSFLDYQETQYF
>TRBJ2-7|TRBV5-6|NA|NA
TGTGCCAGCAGCGCAGGCTTGGGCTACGAGCAGTACTTC
CASSAGLGYEQYF
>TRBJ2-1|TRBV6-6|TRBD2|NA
TGTGCCAGCAGTTTACTAGCGAGCTCCTACAATGAGCAGTTCTTC
CASSLLASSYNEQFF
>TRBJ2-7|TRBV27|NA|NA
TGTGCCAGCAAGGAGCGCGCAGGACATCTACTGTACTTC
CASKERAGHLLYF
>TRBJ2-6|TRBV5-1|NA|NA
TGCGCCAGCTCGATCAGGGTTCCTGGGGCCAACGTCCTGACTTTC
CASSIRVPGANVLTF
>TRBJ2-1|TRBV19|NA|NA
TGTGCCAGTAGTATTTTATTGGGTGAGCAGTTCTTC
CASSILLGEQFF
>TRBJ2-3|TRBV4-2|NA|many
TGTGCCAGCAGCCAAGGGGGGCAGGGCTCAGATACGCAGTATTTT
CASSQGGQGSDTQYF
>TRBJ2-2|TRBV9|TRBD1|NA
TGTGCCAGCAGCGTAGGAGTAACAGGGGGCACCGGGGAGCTGTTTTTT
CASSVGVTGGTGELFF
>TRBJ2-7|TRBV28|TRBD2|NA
TGTGCCAGCAGCACACTAGCGCCTACCTACGAGCAGTACTTC
CASSTLAPTYEQYF
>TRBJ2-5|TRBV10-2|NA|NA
TGCGCCAGCAGCGGACAGAAGCTATCAAGAGAGACCCAGTACTTC
CASSGQKLSRETQYF
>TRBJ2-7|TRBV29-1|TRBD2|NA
TGCAGCGTTGAGGCGGGGGGGACCTACGAGCAGTACTTC
CSVEAGGTYEQYF
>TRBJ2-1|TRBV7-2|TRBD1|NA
TGTGCCAGCAGCTTAAGACAGGGCTTTTGGCAGTTCTTC
CASSLRQGFWQFF
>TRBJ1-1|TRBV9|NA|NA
TGTGCCAGCAGCGTTTCCCCCAGATCGAACACTGAAGCTTTCTTT
CASSVSPRSNTEAFF
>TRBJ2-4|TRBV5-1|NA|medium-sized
TGCGCCAGCAGCCTAGAGGGCCAACCCGGAAACATTCAGTACTTC
CASSLEGQPGNIQYF
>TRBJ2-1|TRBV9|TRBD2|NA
TGTGCCAGCAGCGCGACTAGCGGGAGTGGGCGGGAGCAGTTCTTC
CASSATSGSGREQFF
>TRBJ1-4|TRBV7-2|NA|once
TGTGCCAGCAGCATACAGGGTCCCCTAAGTAATGAAAAACTGTTTTTT
CASSIQGPLSNEKLFF
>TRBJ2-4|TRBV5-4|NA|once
TGTGCCAGCAGCCCCCAGGGGGGTCCAAACATTCAGTACTTC
CASSPQGGPNIQYF
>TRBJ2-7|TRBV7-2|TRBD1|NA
TGTGCCAGCAGGCCCGGGACAGGGGGCTACGAGCAGTACTTC
CASRPGTGGYEQYF
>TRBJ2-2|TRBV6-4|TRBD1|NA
TGTGCCAGCAGAGTTCAGACAGGGGAGGCCGGGGAGCTGTTTTTT
CASRVQTGEAGELFF
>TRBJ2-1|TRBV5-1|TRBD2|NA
TGCGCCAGCAGCACCCGGACTAGCGGCAAGGACAATGAGCAGTTCTTC
CASSTRTSGKDNEQFF
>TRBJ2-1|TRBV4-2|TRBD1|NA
TGTGCCAGCAGACAAACAGGGGGGAAGTACAATGAGCAGTTCTTC
CASRQTGGKYNEQFF
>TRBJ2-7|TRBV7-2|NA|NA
TGTGCCAGCAGCTTCGCTACCGAGCAGTACTTC
CASSFATEQYF
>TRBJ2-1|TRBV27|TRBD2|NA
TGTGCCAGCAGTACCTCTAGCGGGAACCAAGACAATGAGCAGTTCTTC
CASSTSSGNQDNEQFF
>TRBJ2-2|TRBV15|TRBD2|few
TGTGCCACCAGCTCCCGGGCTAGCGGAGACACCGGGGAGCTGTTTTTT
CATSSRASGDTGELFF
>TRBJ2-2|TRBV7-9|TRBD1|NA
TGTGCCAGCAGATTAGGGACAGGGGCCACCGGGGAGCTGTTTTTT
CASRLGTGATGELFF